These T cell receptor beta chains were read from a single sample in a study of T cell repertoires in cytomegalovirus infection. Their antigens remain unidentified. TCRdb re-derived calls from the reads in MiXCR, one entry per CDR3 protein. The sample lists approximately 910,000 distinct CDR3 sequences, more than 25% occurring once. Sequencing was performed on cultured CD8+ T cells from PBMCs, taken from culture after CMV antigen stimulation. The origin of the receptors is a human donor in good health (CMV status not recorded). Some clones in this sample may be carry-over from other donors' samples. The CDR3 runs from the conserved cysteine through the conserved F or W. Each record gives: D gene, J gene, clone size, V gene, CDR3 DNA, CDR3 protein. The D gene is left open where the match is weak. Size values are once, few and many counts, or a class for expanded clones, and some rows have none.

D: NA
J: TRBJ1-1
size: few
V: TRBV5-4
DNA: TGTGCCAGCGGGCGGGAGGCAGAGAACACTGAAGCTTTCTTT
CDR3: CASGREAENTEAFF

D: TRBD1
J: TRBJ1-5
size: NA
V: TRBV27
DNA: TGTGCCAGCAGTCCCCGGGACAGGGCTAATCAGCCCCAGCATTTT
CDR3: CASSPRDRANQPQHF

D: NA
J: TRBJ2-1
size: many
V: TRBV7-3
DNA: TGTGCCAGCAGCTCCAGGACGGGCCAAAGCTCCTACAATGAGCAGTTCTTC
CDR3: CASSSRTGQSSYNEQFF

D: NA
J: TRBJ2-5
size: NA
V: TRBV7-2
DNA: TGTGCCAGCAGCTTAGCGCCGGGAGACGAGACCCAGTACTTC
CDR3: CASSLAPGDETQYF

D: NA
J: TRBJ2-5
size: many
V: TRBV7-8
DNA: TGTGCCAGCAGCTTAGCGGCACAGGGAAGCCAAGAGACCCAGTACTTC
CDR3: CASSLAAQGSQETQYF

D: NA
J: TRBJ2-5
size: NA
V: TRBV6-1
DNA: TGTGCCAGCAGTTACAGGGATCAGAAAGAGACCCAGTACTTC
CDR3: CASSYRDQKETQYF

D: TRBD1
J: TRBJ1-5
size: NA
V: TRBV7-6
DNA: TGTGCCAGCAGCTGGACAGGGGAGAGTCGGTCGCCCCAGCATTTT
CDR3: CASSWTGESRSPQHF

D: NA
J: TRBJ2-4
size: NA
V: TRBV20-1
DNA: TGCAGTGCTAGAGATTTGCGCAAGGCCGGGGAAGCCAAAAACATTCAGTACTTC
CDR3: CSARDLRKAGEAKNIQYF

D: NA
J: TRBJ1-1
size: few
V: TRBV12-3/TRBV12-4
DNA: TGTGCCAGCAGTTTCCCAGGGAGTAGGACTGAAGCTTTCTTT
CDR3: CASSFPGSRTEAFF

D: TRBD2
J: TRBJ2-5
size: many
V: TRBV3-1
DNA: TGTGCCAGCAGCCAACCAGCGGGGCAAGAGACCCAGTACTTC
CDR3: CASSQPAGQETQYF

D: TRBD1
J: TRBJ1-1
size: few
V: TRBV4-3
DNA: TGCGCCAGCAGCCCTGGCTCCAGGGGGCTGGACACTGAAGCTTTCTTT
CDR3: CASSPGSRGLDTEAFF

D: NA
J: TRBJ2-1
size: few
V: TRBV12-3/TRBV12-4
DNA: TGTGCCAGCAGTTTAAACCCGGGGAGCAATGAGCAGTTCTTC
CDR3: CASSLNPGSNEQFF

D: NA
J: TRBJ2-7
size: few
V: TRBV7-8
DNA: TGTGCCAGCAGCTTCGGGCCGTCCGAGGAGCAGTACTTC
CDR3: CASSFGPSEEQYF

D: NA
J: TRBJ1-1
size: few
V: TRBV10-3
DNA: TGTGCCATCAAATCGAACACTGAAGCTTTCTTT
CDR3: CAIKSNTEAFF

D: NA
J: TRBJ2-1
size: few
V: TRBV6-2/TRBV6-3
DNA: TGTGCCAGCAGTCATTACAGGGAGTCGGGGCAGTTCTTC
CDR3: CASSHYRESGQFF

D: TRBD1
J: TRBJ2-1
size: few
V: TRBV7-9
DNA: TGTGCCAGCAGCTTTACTCGAACTAGGGGGCATGAGCAGTTCTTC
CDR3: CASSFTRTRGHEQFF

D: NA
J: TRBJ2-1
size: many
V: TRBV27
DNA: TGTGCCAGCAGTTTAGGTCAGCCTGAGTACAATGAGCAGTTCTTC
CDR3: CASSLGQPEYNEQFF

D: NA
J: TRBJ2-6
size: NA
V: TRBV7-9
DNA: TGTGCCAGCAGACCGGCGGGGAGCTCTGGGGCCAACGTCCTGACTTTC
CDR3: CASRPAGSSGANVLTF

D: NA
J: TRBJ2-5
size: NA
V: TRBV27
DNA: TGTGCCAGCAGCGCCGCCGTACCCCGCAAATCAGAGACCCAGTACTTC
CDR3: CASSAAVPRKSETQYF

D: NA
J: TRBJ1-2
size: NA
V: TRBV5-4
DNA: TGTGCCAGCAGCTCGGACATTGATGGCTACACCTTC
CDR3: CASSSDIDGYTF

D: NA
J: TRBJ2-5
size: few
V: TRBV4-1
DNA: TGCGCCAGCAGCCAAGAGGGCCCCGGCCCCCAAGAGACCCAGTACTTC
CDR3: CASSQEGPGPQETQYF

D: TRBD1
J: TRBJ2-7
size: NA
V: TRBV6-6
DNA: TGTGCCAGCACAGACAGGGGACCGTACTACGAGCAGTACTTC
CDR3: CASTDRGPYYEQYF

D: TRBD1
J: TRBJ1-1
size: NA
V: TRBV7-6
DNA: TGTGCCAGCAGCCCACAGGGGGCGGCCATGAACACTGAAGCTTTCTTT
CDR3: CASSPQGAAMNTEAFF

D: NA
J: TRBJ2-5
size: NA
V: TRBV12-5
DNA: TGTGCTAGTGGTTTGGGACATTTCAGAGAGACCCAGTACTTC
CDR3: CASGLGHFRETQYF

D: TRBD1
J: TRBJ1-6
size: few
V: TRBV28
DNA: TGTGCCAGCAACGGACAGGACGCGAGTAATTCACCCCTCCACTTT
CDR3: CASNGQDASNSPLHF

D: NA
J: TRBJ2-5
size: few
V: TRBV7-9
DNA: TGTGCCAGCAGGTCTTTTGACCTGGAAGGCTGGGAGACCCAGTACTTC
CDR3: CASRSFDLEGWETQYF

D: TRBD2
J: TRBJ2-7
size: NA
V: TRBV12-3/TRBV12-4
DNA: TGTGCCAGCAGACTAGCGGGGAACGAGCAGTACTTC
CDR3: CASRLAGNEQYF

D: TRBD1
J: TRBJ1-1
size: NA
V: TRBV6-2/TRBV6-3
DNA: TGTGCCAGCAGTTCGCTTCTTCGGACAGGGCGGCCTGAAGCTTTCTTT
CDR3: CASSSLLRTGRPEAFF

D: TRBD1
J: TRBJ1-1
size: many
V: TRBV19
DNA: TGTGCCACCTCGACCGGACAGGAGAACACTGAAGCTTTCTTT
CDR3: CATSTGQENTEAFF

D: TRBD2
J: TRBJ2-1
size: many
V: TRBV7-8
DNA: TGTGCCAGCCGTAGTAGCGGGGATAATGAGCAGTTCTTC
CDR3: CASRSSGDNEQFF

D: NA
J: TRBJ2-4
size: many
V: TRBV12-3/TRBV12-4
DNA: TGTGCCAGCACCCACGGTTCCCCAAACATTCAGTACTTC
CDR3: CASTHGSPNIQYF

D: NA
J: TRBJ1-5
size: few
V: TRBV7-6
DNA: TGTGCCAGCAGCGACTCTCCAGGAACGCCCCAGCATTTT
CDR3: CASSDSPGTPQHF

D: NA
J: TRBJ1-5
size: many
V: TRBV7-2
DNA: TGTGCCAGCAGCTTAGACGCCTTTAGCAATCAGCCCCAGCATTTT
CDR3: CASSLDAFSNQPQHF

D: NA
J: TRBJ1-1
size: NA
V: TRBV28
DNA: TGTGCCAGCAGTTTATACGGGGGCATGGACACTGAAGCTTTCTTT
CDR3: CASSLYGGMDTEAFF

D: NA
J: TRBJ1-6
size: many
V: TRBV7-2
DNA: TGTGCCAGCAGCTTAATGGACACCCGAGTTTCCTATAATTCACCCCTCCACTTT
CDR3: CASSLMDTRVSYNSPLHF

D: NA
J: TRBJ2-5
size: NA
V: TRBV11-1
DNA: TGTGCCAGCAGCCCGGGACAACGACCGATAGAGACCCAGTACTTC
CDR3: CASSPGQRPIETQYF

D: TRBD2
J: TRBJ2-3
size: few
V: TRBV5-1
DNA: TGCGCCAGCAGCTTGGGACTAGCGGGTTCGAGTGAAGATACGCAGTATTTT
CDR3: CASSLGLAGSSEDTQYF

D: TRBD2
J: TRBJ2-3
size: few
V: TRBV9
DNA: TGTGCCAGCAGCGCGGGGACTAGCGGACGCGATACGCAGTATTTT
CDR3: CASSAGTSGRDTQYF

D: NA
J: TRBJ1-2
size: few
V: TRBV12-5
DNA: TGTGCTAGTGGTTCGATCGACAGGATCTTTAGCGGCTACACCTTC
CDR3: CASGSIDRIFSGYTF

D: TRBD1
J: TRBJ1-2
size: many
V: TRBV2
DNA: TGTGCCAGCAGGGAACGGACAGGGGACGGCTACACCTTC
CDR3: CASRERTGDGYTF

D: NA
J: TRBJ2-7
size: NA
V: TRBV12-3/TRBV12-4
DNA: TGTGCCAGCAGGCCGGCGGGGAGGTCCTACGAGCAGTACTTC
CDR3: CASRPAGRSYEQYF

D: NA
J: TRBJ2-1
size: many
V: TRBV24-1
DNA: TGTGCCACCAGTGATTTGAAAGGGGGCAATGAGCAGTTCTTC
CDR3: CATSDLKGGNEQFF

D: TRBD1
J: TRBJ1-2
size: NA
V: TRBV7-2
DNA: TGTGCCAGCAGCTTAGATGACAGGGGGCGCCTTTGGAACTATGGCTACACCTTC
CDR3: CASSLDDRGRLWNYGYTF

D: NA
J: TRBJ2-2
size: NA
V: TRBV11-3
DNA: TGTGCCAGCAGCTTTAGAGCGTTCCCCGGGGAGCTGTTTTTT
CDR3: CASSFRAFPGELFF

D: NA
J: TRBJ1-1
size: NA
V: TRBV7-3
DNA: TGTGCCAGCAGCTTAAAGGGTATAGTGGGGGCGCGGACTGAAGCTTTCTTT
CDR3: CASSLKGIVGARTEAFF

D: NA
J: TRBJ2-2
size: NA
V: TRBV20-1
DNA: TGCAGTGCCCGGCAACCCCCCCCAGCGCGGGGTAACACCGGGGAGCTGTTTTTT
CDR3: CSARQPPPARGNTGELFF

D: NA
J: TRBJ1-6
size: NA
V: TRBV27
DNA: TGTGCCAGCAGCGGGGGGGCTTCACCCCTCCACTTT
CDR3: CASSGGASPLHF

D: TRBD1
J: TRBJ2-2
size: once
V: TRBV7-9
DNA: TGTGCCAGCAGCCCCGGGACAGGGAGAATCGGGGAGCTGTTTTTT
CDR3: CASSPGTGRIGELFF

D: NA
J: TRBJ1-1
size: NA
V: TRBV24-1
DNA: TGTGCCACCAGTGATCCTCCCCGGGGGGGGGACAACACTGAAGCTTTCTTT
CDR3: CATSDPPRGGDNTEAFF

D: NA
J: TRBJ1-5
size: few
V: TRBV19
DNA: TGTGCCAGTAGTCCGACGAATCAGCCCCAGCATTTT
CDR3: CASSPTNQPQHF

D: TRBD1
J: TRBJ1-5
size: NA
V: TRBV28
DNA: TGTGCCAGCAGTCACAGACAGGGCAGGCAGCCCCAGCATTTT
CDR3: CASSHRQGRQPQHF

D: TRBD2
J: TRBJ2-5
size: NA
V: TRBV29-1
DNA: TGCAGCGTTGAAGGGATCAGCGGGGGGTACCAAGAGACCCAGTACTTC
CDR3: CSVEGISGGYQETQYF

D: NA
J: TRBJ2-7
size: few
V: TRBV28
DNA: TGTGCCAGCAGTGCGGTTCAGGAATACGAGCAGTACTTC
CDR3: CASSAVQEYEQYF

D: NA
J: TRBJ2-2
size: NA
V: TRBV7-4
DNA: TGTGCCAGCAGCCCTCCTCATCCGACAGCCGGGGAGCTGTTTTTT
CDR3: CASSPPHPTAGELFF